A single sample is the source of the 14 T cell receptor beta chains below, sequenced in a study of cytomegalovirus exposure and HLA in healthy donors. Vbeta (60) and Jbeta (13) primers were used in the PCR. Method: immunoSEQ multiplex PCR; TCRdb's copy keeps in-frame clones and lacks some. This sample has about 160,000 clones, with 70% to 90% found just once. Sequencing was performed on PBMCs. Every receptor here comes from a man aged 18 to 30 in good health and CMV-seropositive.

The chain links TRBV6-6 to TRBJ1-1; 7 bases map to TRBD1. The CDR3 loop spans 12 amino acids. V lost 6 bases and J lost 4; bases outside the gene matches: 2. CDR1 and CDR2 (germline): MNHNY, SVGAGI (reference sequence). The CDR3 loop is CASRTGATEAFF. CDR3 coding DNA: TGTGCCAGCAGAACAGGGGCCACTGAAGCTTTCTTT.

The rearrangement links TRBV2 to TRBJ2-5; 8 bases fit TRBD1. Unmatched junction bases numbered 5, after V lost 4 bases and J lost 1 base. Germline V lookup: CDR1 SNHLY, CDR2 FYNNEI. This CDR3 comprises 15 residues. The CDR3 is CASSAQGAPQETQYF. The CDR3 DNA reads TGTGCCAGCAGTGCCCAGGGGGCGCCCCAAGAGACCCAGTACTTC.

The chain carries TRBV5-6 and TRBJ1-1; TRBD1 matches at 9 bases. Germline-derived CDR1 and CDR2 are SGHDT and YYEEEE. The V gene end was trimmed by 4 bases and the J gene end by 5 bases; junction bases not matched to a gene: 6. This CDR3 has 14 residues. The CDR3 here is CASSIGQGRTEAFF. CDR3 nucleotide sequence: TGTGCCAGCAGCATAGGACAGGGGCGGACTGAAGCTTTCTTT.

The V and J genes are TRBV29-1 and TRBJ1-1; the D gene is possibly TRBD1 (5 bases). The CDR3 is 13 residues long. V lost 6 bases to trimming and J lost 1 base, with 12 bases between them. Looked up from germline, CDR1 is SQVTM and CDR2 is ANQGSEA. CDR3 region: CSVQRQQNTEAFF. The CDR3 nucleotides read TGCAGCGTACAAAGACAGCAGAACACTGAAGCTTTCTTT.

This clone turned up a few times. The J gene is TRBJ2-5, the V gene TRBV10-3; 7 bases line up with TRBD1. Germline CDR1 reads ENHRY; CDR2 reads SYGVKD. V was clipped by 3 bases and J by 6 bases; unmatched bases: 16. This CDR3 contains 17 residues. The CDR3 reads CAISEGEGAQGTQTQYF. The CDR3 DNA is TGTGCCATCAGTGAAGGAGAGGGGGCCCAGGGAACGCAGACCCAGTACTTC.

The chain has TRBV5-6 and TRBJ1-3; no definite D call. In germline, CDR1 is SGHDT, CDR2 YYEEEE. The CDR3 is 13 amino acids. The V and J ends lost 2 bases and 4 bases respectively, with 7 bases between them. The CDR3 loop reads CASSFPSGNTIYF. In nucleotides, the CDR3 is TGTGCCAGCAGCTTTCCGTCGGGAAACACCATATATTTT.

The chain joins TRBV10-2 to TRBJ1-1; possible D gene TRBD1, 6 bases. The V end lost 9 bases, the J end lost 6 bases, and 20 bases lay between the germline ends. This CDR3 has 14 residues. CDR1 is WSHSY and CDR2 is SAAADI in the germline V gene. For the CDR3, the DNA is TGCGCCAGACCACAGGGCACTGGGGGAGCTGAAGCTTTCTTT. This encodes CARPQGTGGAEAFF.

The J gene is TRBJ2-7, the V gene TRBV19; 10 bases are a match to TRBD1. The CDR3 contains 15 residues. CDR1 and CDR2 from the germline V gene are LNHDA and SQIVND (reference sequence). Losses at the gene ends were 1 base for V and 6 bases for J; bases not matched to a gene: 6. The CDR3 here is CASSIGRDRGVEQYF. CDR3 sequence (DNA): TGTGCCAGTAGTATAGGGAGGGACAGGGGAGTCGAGCAGTACTTC. Full variable domain (rest looked up from reference TRBV19 and TRBJ2-7): DGGITQSPKYLFRKEGQNVTLSCEQNLNHDAMYWYRQDPGQGLRLIYYSQIVNDFQKGDIAEGYSVSREKKESFPLTVTSAQKNPTAFYLCASSIGRDRGVEQYFGPGTRLTVT.

The chain carries TRBV5-6 and TRBJ1-4; a possible D gene is TRBD1 (5 bases). The CDR3 runs 13 residues. V was shortened by 0 bases and J by 10 bases, with 10 bases between the two germline ends. From germline, CDR1 is SGHDT and CDR2 YYEEEE. CDR3: CASSLDDQGKLFF. CDR3 DNA: TGTGCCAGCAGCTTGGACGATCAGGGAAAACTGTTTTTT. Using reference TRBV5-6 and TRBJ1-4 for the parts outside the CDR3, the full variable domain is DAGVTQSPTHLIKTRGQQVTLRCSPKSGHDTVSWYQQALGQGPQFIFQYYEEEERQRGNFPDRFSGHQFPNYSSELNVNALLLGDSALYLCASSLDDQGKLFFGSGTQLSVL.

The chain uses TRBV6-1 and TRBJ1-1; D uncertain. Trimming shortened V by 3 bases and J by 5 bases, and 4 bases separated the two germline ends. The CDR3 contains 11 residues. CDR1 and CDR2 from the germline V gene are MNHNS and SASEGT. The CDR3, as DNA: TGTGCCAGCAGTGATTATACTGAAGCTTTCTTT. This sequence encodes CASSDYTEAFF.

The chain links TRBV6-1 to TRBJ1-2; no clear D gene. The CDR3 consists of 12 residues. Germline assignment: CDR1 MNHNS and CDR2 SASEGT. The V and J ends lost 1 base and 5 bases respectively, with 5 bases between them. CDR3 sequence reads: CASSEVSYGYTF. CDR3 bases: TGTGCCAGCAGTGAAGTTTCTTATGGCTACACCTTC.

The chain uses TRBV4-3 and TRBJ1-3; 9 bases fit TRBD1. CDR1 and CDR2 (germline): LGHNA, YSLEER. Trimming cost V 0 bases and J 4 bases; bases outside gene matches: 10. The length of the CDR3 is 18 residues. CDR3 residues: CASSQDRRQDRGGNTIYF. CDR3 DNA sequence: TGCGCCAGCAGCCAAGACAGGCGGCAAGACAGGGGGGGAAACACCATATATTTT.

The V and J genes are TRBV6-5 and TRBJ1-1; D gene ambiguous. Germline CDR1 reads MNHEY; CDR2 reads SVGAGI. The V end was cut by 2 bases, the J end by 5 bases, with 12 bases between. The CDR3 is 14 amino acids. CDR3 coding DNA: TGTGCCAGCAGTTACGCCTCGTTGCGTACTGAAGCTTTCTTT. Protein: CASSYASLRTEAFF.

As DNA, the CDR3 is TGTGCCTGGGGGCAGGGCGGCAATCAGCCCCAGCATTTT. Its protein is CAWGQGGNQPQHF. The chain combines TRBV30 with TRBJ1-5, with D possibly being TRBD1 (5 bases). The CDR3 covers 13 residues. Trimming shortened V by 5 bases and J by 2 bases, and 10 bases separated the two germline ends. Looked up from germline, CDR1 is GTSNPN and CDR2 is SVGIG (reference sequence).